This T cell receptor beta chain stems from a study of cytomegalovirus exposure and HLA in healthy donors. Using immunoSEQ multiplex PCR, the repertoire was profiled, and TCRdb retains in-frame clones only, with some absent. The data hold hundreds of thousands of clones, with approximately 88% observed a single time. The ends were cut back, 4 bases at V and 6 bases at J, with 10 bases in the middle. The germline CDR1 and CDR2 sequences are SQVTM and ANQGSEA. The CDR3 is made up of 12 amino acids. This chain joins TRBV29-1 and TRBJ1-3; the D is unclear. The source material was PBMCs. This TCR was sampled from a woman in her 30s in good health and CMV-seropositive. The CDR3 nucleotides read TGCAGCGTTGTCGGGGAGGAAAACACCATATATTTT. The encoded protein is CSVVGEENTIYF.